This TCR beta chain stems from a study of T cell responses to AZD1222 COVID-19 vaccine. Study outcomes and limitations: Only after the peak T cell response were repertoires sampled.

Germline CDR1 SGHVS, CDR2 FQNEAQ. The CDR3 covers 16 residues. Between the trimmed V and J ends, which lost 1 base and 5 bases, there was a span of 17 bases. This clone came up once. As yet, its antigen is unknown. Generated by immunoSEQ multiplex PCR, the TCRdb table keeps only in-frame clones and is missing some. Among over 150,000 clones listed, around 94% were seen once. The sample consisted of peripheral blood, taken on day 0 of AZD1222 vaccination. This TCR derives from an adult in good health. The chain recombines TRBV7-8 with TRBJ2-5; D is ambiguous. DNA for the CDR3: TGTGCCAGCAGCTTAGGGAATGTACGCGTTATGGAGACCCAGTACTTC. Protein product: CASSLGNVRVMETQYF.